This T cell receptor beta chain was identified in a study of T cells after yellow fever vaccination. Study-level results: One caveat is that FACS-sorted repertoires could contain abundant clonotypes contaminating from the bulk population. Clones from primary vaccination mostly reappeared after the booster (roughly 95% CD4, under 90% CD8). Some clonotypes were seen in both the CD4 and the CD8 compartments. These made up a small share and likely arose from convergent recombination.

The study made its TCR cDNA through 5'RACE template switching. That step introduced a universal primer site along with UMIs. TCRdb re-called the 5' RACE reads with MiXCR, one entry per CDR3 protein. Of nearly 350,000 distinct CDR3 sequences in the sample, roughly 8% were seen once. The CDR3 spans 15 residues. V lost 3 bases to trimming and J lost 7 bases, with 19 bases between them. Germline V lookup: CDR1 LGHNT, CDR2 FRNRAP. Turning to this clonotype: Its antigen is as yet unknown.

Source: PBMCs, taken approximately 40 days after the first yellow fever vaccination. The chain couples TRBV12-5 to TRBJ2-7; possibly TRBD1 or TRBD2 for D (5 bases each). This receptor was obtained from a man aged 18 to 29 who received the YFV17D yellow fever vaccine. Here the CDR3 reads CASGLRRGPYGEQYF. In nucleotides, the CDR3 is TGTGCTAGTGGTTTAAGACGGGGCCCCTACGGGGAGCAGTACTTC.